This T cell receptor (beta chain) was recorded in a study of blood T cells in healthy people across ages. Study in general: Template switching captured about one barcoded beta molecule per two T cells. Points from the study as a whole: Per-million-T-cell TCR beta diversity fell roughly linearly with age.

Trimming left V 5 bases short and J 11 bases short, with 24 bases between. Per the germline V gene, CDR1 is SGHAT and CDR2 is FQNNGV. The CDR3 has 15 residues. The use of a sample-barcoded 5' primer and a J-beta primer mix characterized a second PCR of roughly 6 to 11 cycles. TCRdb ran MiXCR on the 5' RACE reads and lists one entry per CDR3 protein. The data hold over 950,000 distinct CDR3 sequences, with roughly 47% observed a single time. In regard to this clonotype: No antigen is known for it.

Each donor had 9 to 10 milliliters of peripheral blood drawn. This TCR was sampled from a woman aged 60 to 75 in good health. The sequenced sample was blood. The chain has TRBV11-2 and TRBJ2-5; the D call may be TRBD1 or TRBD2 (5 bases each). DNA of the CDR3: TGTGCCAGCAGCCAAAGAAGGGACCTCTACAATGAGCAGTACTTC. Translation gives CASSQRRDLYNEQYF. Complete variable domain (other parts from reference TRBV11-2 and TRBJ2-5): EAGVAQSPRYKIIEKRQSVAFWCNPISGHATLYWYQQILGQGPKLLIQFQNNGVVDDSQLPKDRFSAERLKGVDSTLKIQPAKLEDSAVYLCASSQRRDLYNEQYFGPGTRLLVL.